This is a list of T cell receptor beta chains from one sample in a study of T cells in Graves' hyperthyroidism and ophthalmopathy. TCRdb redid the calling of the multiplex PCR reads with MiXCR, one entry per CDR3 protein. Among a few hundred thousand distinct CDR3 sequences listed, around 14% were seen once. Material: blood. The receptors shown here come from a woman between 18 and 29 years old with Graves' hyperthyroidism. CDR3s include the opening cysteine and the closing phenylalanine or tryptophan. The D gene is left open where the match is weak. Expanded clones get a size class; other rows say once, few or many, or leave the size out.

NA	TRBJ2-2	17	TRBV18	NA	CASSPPLNQPHTGELFF	TGTGCCAGCTCACCACCGTTAAACCAGCCCCACACCGGGGAGCTGTTTTTT
NA	TRBJ2-2	17	TRBV24-1	NA	CATSDPIWGSVPGELFF	TGTGCCACCAGTGATCCTATCTGGGGATCGGTACCCGGGGAGCTGTTTTTT
once	TRBJ2-7	13	TRBV12-5	NA	CASGWIEDYEQYF	TGTGCTAGTGGTTGGATTGAGGACTACGAGCAGTACTTC
NA	TRBJ2-7	17	TRBV2	TRBD1	CASSEVRTGAGRYEQYF	TGTGCCAGCAGTGAGGTCCGGACAGGGGCAGGGAGGTACGAGCAGTACTTC
NA	TRBJ1-6	16	TRBV5-8	NA	CASSLGRGAYNSPLHF	TGTGCCAGCAGCTTGGGTAGGGGGGCTTATAATTCACCCCTCCACTTT
few	TRBJ1-4	13	TRBV28	NA	CASSSYSNEKLFF	TGTGCCAGCAGTTCCTACAGTAATGAAAAACTGTTTTTT
NA	TRBJ1-2	13	TRBV6-1	TRBD1	CASRQGTWRGYTF	TGTGCCAGCAGACAGGGGACTTGGCGGGGCTACACCTTC
NA	TRBJ2-1	17	TRBV7-2	TRBD1	CASSTRTGGRAYNEQFF	TGTGCCAGCAGCACCCGGACAGGGGGGAGGGCCTACAATGAGCAGTTCTTC
NA	TRBJ1-2	14	TRBV12-3/TRBV12-4	NA	CASSFGQRLHGYTF	TGTGCTAGCAGTTTCGGTCAGAGACTGCATGGCTACACCTTC
NA	TRBJ1-3	13	TRBV5-4	NA	CASSSQGGNTIYF	TGTGCCAGCAGCTCCCAGGGTGGAAACACCATATATTTT
few	TRBJ1-3	12	TRBV29-1	NA	CSATVAENTIYF	TGCAGCGCGACGGTGGCGGAAAACACCATATATTTT
many	TRBJ1-3	14	TRBV7-9	NA	CASSLAGITNTIYF	TGTGCCAGCAGCTTAGCGGGGATCACGAACACCATATATTTT
many	TRBJ2-5	14	TRBV11-3	NA	CASSLGYSQETQYF	TGTGCCAGCAGCTTAGGTTACAGCCAAGAGACCCAGTACTTC
many	TRBJ2-1	14	TRBV13	NA	CASSLGRGDNEQFF	TGTGCCAGCAGCTTAGGTCGGGGCGACAATGAGCAGTTCTTC
many	TRBJ2-3	14	TRBV30	NA	CAWASGLSTDTQYF	TGTGCCTGGGCGAGCGGGCTTAGCACAGATACGCAGTATTTT
NA	TRBJ2-2	16	TRBV12-3/TRBV12-4	NA	CASSGQGSRDTGELFF	TGTGCCAGCAGTGGGCAGGGTAGTCGGGACACCGGGGAGCTGTTTTTT
few	TRBJ2-2	15	TRBV5-6	NA	CASSARVKDTGELFF	TGTGCCAGCAGCGCCCGGGTCAAGGACACCGGGGAGCTGTTTTTT
NA	TRBJ1-5	15	TRBV28	NA	CASSSLAGSNQPQHF	TGTGCCAGCAGTTCCCTGGCGGGGAGCAATCAGCCCCAGCATTTT
NA	TRBJ2-2	15	TRBV27	NA	CASSSPGRAPGSCFF	NA
many	TRBJ2-3	18	TRBV3-1	TRBD2	CASSQGFSGGSSTDTQYF	TGTGCCAGCAGCCAAGGGTTTAGCGGGGGGAGTAGCACAGATACGCAGTATTTT
many	TRBJ2-1	16	TRBV20-1	TRBD2	CSATTLGGSFHNEQFF	TGCAGTGCAACCACTCTGGGCGGGAGCTTCCACAATGAGCAGTTCTTC
many	TRBJ2-7	16	TRBV27	TRBD2	CASSLVGLAGPREQYF	TGTGCCAGCAGTTTAGTGGGACTAGCGGGACCACGCGAGCAGTACTTC
few	TRBJ2-2	19	TRBV9	TRBD1	CASSPPDITGTEGSGELFF	TGTGCCAGCAGCCCCCCCGATATCACCGGGACAGAAGGATCCGGGGAGCTGTTTTTT
once	TRBJ2-1	12	TRBV30	TRBD2	CAWSEAGDEQFF	TGTGCCTGGAGCGAGGCGGGGGATGAGCAGTTCTTC
many	TRBJ2-5	17	TRBV11-2	TRBD1	CASSLGASMTGEETQYF	TGTGCCAGCAGCTTAGGAGCCTCCATGACAGGGGAAGAGACCCAGTACTTC
many	TRBJ1-5	14	TRBV11-2	NA	CASSRTGSNQPQHF	TGTGCCAGCAGCCGTACAGGGAGCAATCAGCCCCAGCATTTT
many	TRBJ2-7	14	TRBV28	TRBD1	CASSMETGIEEQYF	TGTGCCAGCAGTATGGAGACAGGGATAGAGGAGCAGTACTTC
few	TRBJ2-7	15	TRBV6-1	TRBD1	CASSENGDSSYEQYF	TGTGCCAGCAGTGAAAATGGGGACAGCTCCTACGAGCAGTACTTC
many	TRBJ1-4	12	TRBV6-2/TRBV6-3	NA	CASRWATGKLFF	TGTGCCAGCCGTTGGGCAACTGGGAAACTGTTTTTT
NA	TRBJ2-7	15	TRBV18	NA	CASSPTEKPTYEQYF	TGTGCCAGCTCACCAACAGAGAAGCCGACCTACGAGCAGTACTTC
NA	TRBJ2-1	17	TRBV6-1	TRBD1	CASSEPEGDRGRPEQFF	TGTGCCAGCAGTGAACCGGAGGGGGACAGGGGGCGTCCTGAGCAGTTCTTC
many	TRBJ2-3	15	TRBV12-3/TRBV12-4	NA	CASSHGIAWADTQYF	TGTGCCAGCAGTCATGGGATAGCATGGGCAGATACGCAGTATTTT
NA	TRBJ1-2	13	TRBV28	NA	CATLRPESYGYTF	TGTGCCACCCTCCGGCCGGAAAGCTATGGCTACACCTTC
many	TRBJ2-3	15	TRBV18	NA	CASSPGWGSADTQYF	TGTGCCAGCTCACCCGGGTGGGGAAGTGCAGATACGCAGTATTTT
NA	TRBJ1-2	15	TRBV6-1	NA	CASSPNGMVHYGYTF	TGTGCCAGCAGTCCAAACGGGATGGTCCACTATGGCTACACCTTC
many	TRBJ2-5	14	TRBV18	NA	CASSPNRDPSVGYF	TGTGCCAGCTCACCAAATCGGGACCCCTCAGTTGGGTACTTC
NA	TRBJ1-1	12	TRBV19	NA	CASSWVGTEAFF	TGTGCCAGTAGTTGGGTCGGCACTGAAGCTTTCTTT
many	TRBJ1-1	13	TRBV6-1	TRBD1	CASIRRGRTEAFF	TGTGCCAGCATCCGAAGGGGGCGGACTGAAGCTTTCTTT
many	TRBJ2-5	10	TRBV18	NA	CASSGLFRYF	TGTGCCAGCTCGGGTTTGTTTAGGTACTTC
NA	TRBJ1-4	15	TRBV3-1	TRBD1	CASSQGGTGDEKLFF	TGTGCCAGCAGCCAAGGGGGGACAGGGGATGAAAAACTGTTTTTT
few	TRBJ2-4	16	TRBV7-3	TRBD2	CASSLRGDKAKNIQYF	TGTGCCAGCAGCTTGCGGGGGGATAAGGCCAAAAACATTCAGTACTTC
many	TRBJ2-7	16	TRBV2	TRBD1	CASRKAGTGRQAEQYF	TGTGCCAGCAGGAAGGCCGGGACAGGGAGACAGGCCGAGCAGTACTTC
NA	TRBJ1-5	14	TRBV9	TRBD1	CASRVRDREIIQHF	TGTGCCAGCAGAGTCAGGGACAGGGAGATAATCCAGCATTTT
NA	TRBJ2-7	14	TRBV6-1	NA	CASSLPKGTYEQYF	TGTGCCAGCAGCCTTCCTAAGGGAACCTACGAGCAGTACTTC
few	TRBJ2-5	14	TRBV5-1	TRBD1	CASRQDRGDETQYF	TGCGCCAGCAGACAGGACAGGGGAGATGAGACCCAGTACTTC
many	TRBJ1-5	17	TRBV28	TRBD1	CASTTGTAGRGNQPQHF	TGTGCCAGCACAACCGGGACAGCAGGCCGGGGCAATCAGCCCCAGCATTTT
many	TRBJ1-4	15	TRBV2	NA	CASIRGRTTNEKLFF	TGTGCCAGCATCCGGGGTCGGACAACTAATGAAAAACTGTTTTTT
few	TRBJ2-1	13	TRBV13	NA	CASSLDREREQFF	TGTGCCAGCAGCTTGGATCGGGAGCGGGAGCAGTTCTTC
NA	TRBJ1-2	13	TRBV5-1	NA	CASSLEGVYGYTF	TGCGCCAGCAGCTTGGAAGGGGTCTATGGCTACACCTTC
few	TRBJ2-1	15	TRBV5-1	TRBD2	CASSFLAGEAGEQFF	TGCGCCAGCAGCTTCCTAGCGGGAGAGGCTGGGGAGCAGTTCTTC
few	TRBJ2-7	16	TRBV5-8	NA	CASSLGGKGPTYEQYF	TGTGCCAGCAGCTTGGGTGGCAAGGGACCTACCTACGAGCAGTACTTC
NA	TRBJ1-1	13	TRBV27	NA	CASSFNRANEAFF	TGTGCCAGCAGTTTCAACCGGGCTAATGAAGCCTTCTTT
many	TRBJ2-3	14	TRBV3-1	NA	CASSPRTNTDTQYF	TGTGCCAGCAGCCCCCGGACTAACACAGATACGCAGTATTTT
many	TRBJ2-1	16	TRBV6-2/TRBV6-3	NA	CASSYLRRSSYNEQFF	TGTGCCAGCAGTTACCTGCGGCGAAGCTCCTACAATGAGCAGTTCTTC
few	TRBJ2-7	13	TRBV5-8	NA	CASSSNILSEQYF	TGTGCCAGCAGCTCTAACATTCTCTCCGAGCAGTACTTC